Many counts were recorded for the clone carrying this T cell receptor beta chain. What it recognizes is unknown. Trimming pared 2 bases from V and 5 bases from J, leaving 10 bases between. The CDR3 runs 14 residues. These data are taken from a study of regulatory T cells in long-lasting Graves disease. In the study overall: Patients with new Graves' disease had used antithyroid drugs below 3 months.

Arm-PCR with iRepertoire HTBI primers amplified the CDR3 regions for these TCR beta libraries. TCRdb reprocessed the multiplex PCR reads via MiXCR and lists one record per CDR3 protein. The repertoire holds about 500,000 distinct CDR3 sequences, with around 11% as singletons. General study points: Among samples with persistent disease, TRBV28, TRBJ1-2 and TRBJ2-5 were favored.

As for time point: newly diagnosed GD, antithyroid drugs for less than 3 months. Researchers made the TCR library from RNA that was extracted from PBMCs. An endocrinology unit in Xi'an, China, supplied the patients. These records were also assigned to another study, of T cells in Graves' hyperthyroidism and ophthalmopathy.

The rearrangement joins TRBV12-3 or TRBV12-4 to TRBJ1-5; no firm D call. The sequence derives from a woman aged 30 to 39 with Graves disease. The sequencing used peripheral blood mononuclear cells (PBMCs), collected at new diagnosis, from a patient treated with antithyroid drugs. The CDR3 protein is CASSLHGVYQPQHF. In nucleotides, the CDR3 is TGTGCCAGCAGTTTACACGGGGTATATCAGCCCCAGCATTTT.